The 15 T cell receptor beta chains below were found in one sample sequenced in a study of blood T cell repertoires in COVID-19. This table comes from immunoSEQ multiplex PCR, and its TCRdb copy is limited to in-frame clones, with some not included. The table shows 60,000 to 75,000 clones, with roughly 89% occurring only once. Input material: peripheral blood. These receptor sequences come from an elderly woman with acute or convalescent COVID-19.

Turning to this clone: Different DNA sequences within this sample yield the same CDR3. CDR3 sequence reads: CASSSPDSRGGYTF. CDR3 in DNA: TGTGCCAGCAGCTCCCCGGACTCTCGAGGGGGCTACACCTTC. The chain is built from TRBV7-2 and TRBJ1-2; unclear D gene. The CDR3 spans 14 residues. The V and J ends lost 4 bases and 8 bases respectively, with 17 bases between them. Germline CDR1 and CDR2: SGHTA and FQGNSA.

The chain uses TRBV28 and TRBJ1-1; D remains unclear. Germline V CDR1 and CDR2: MDHEN, SYDVKM. This CDR3 has 14 residues. V was cut by 3 bases and J by 1 base, with 9 bases left in between. This CDR3 reads CASSFVGRNTEAFF. The CDR3 coding sequence is TGTGCCAGCAGTTTCGTAGGGAGGAACACTGAAGCTTTCTTT.

This clone showed up just once. The V and J genes are TRBV7-2 and TRBJ2-2; 7 bases match TRBD2. V gave up 8 bases and J gave up 2 bases; unmatched junction bases: 8. The CDR3 is 15 amino acids. Germline V gives CDR1 SGHTA, CDR2 FQGNSA. CDR3 DNA: TGTGCCAGCTCACTGGGGGGGATCAACACCGGGGAGCTGTTTTTT. It is translated as CASSLGGINTGELFF.

CDR3 residues: CASSFFLSGRSYNEQFF. For the CDR3, the DNA is TGTGCCAGCAGCTTCTTCTTAAGCGGGAGGTCTTACAATGAGCAGTTCTTC. V usage is TRBV5-4 and J usage is TRBJ2-1, with 9 bases aligning to TRBD2. V lost 2 bases, J lost 4 bases, and 10 bases stayed unmatched. Germline CDR1 and CDR2: SGHNT and YYREEE (reference sequence). The CDR3 sequence is 17 residues long.

V and J are TRBV7-8 and TRBJ1-3, with 7 bases lining up with TRBD1. The V segment lost 5 bases and the J segment 0 bases; nucleotides outside the gene matches: 1. Germline V lookup: CDR1 SGHVS, CDR2 FQNEAQ. The length of the CDR3 is 14 residues. CDR3 residues: CASSHRGSGNTIYF. CDR3 nucleotide sequence: TGTGCCAGCAGCCACAGGGGCTCTGGAAACACCATATATTTT.

In this sample, this clone turned up once. V and J are TRBV18 and TRBJ2-1; 12 nucleotides match TRBD2. The CDR3 loop spans 16 amino acids. J was trimmed by 4 bases and V by 2 bases; bases with no gene match: 3. The V gene's germline CDR1 is KGHSH and CDR2 LQKENI. CDR3 sequence: CASSPLLAGGYNEQFF. As DNA, the CDR3 is TGTGCCAGCTCACCATTACTAGCGGGAGGATACAATGAGCAGTTCTTC.

The J gene is TRBJ1-6, the V gene TRBV3-1 (or the pseudogene TRBV3-2); 9 bases align to TRBD1. The CDR3 spans 17 residues. J lost 6 bases, V lost 4 bases, and 10 bases had no gene match. Germline V gene lookup returns CDR1 LGHDT and CDR2 YNNKEL (reference sequence). DNA for the CDR3: TGTGCCAGCAGCCTTACTCGGGACAGGGACAGTAATTCACCCCTCCACTTT. This translates into CASSLTRDRDSNSPLHF.

V gene TRBV28 combines with J gene TRBJ2-1; TRBD1 aligns across 7 bases. V was pared by 5 bases and J by 6 bases, with 13 bases of the junction left unmatched. CDR1 and CDR2 (germline): MDHEN, SYDVKM. This CDR3 is 16 amino acids long. The CDR3 region is CASSPTGAQSGNEQFF. CDR3 sequence (DNA): TGTGCCAGCAGTCCAACAGGGGCCCAGTCGGGCAATGAGCAGTTCTTC.

The rearrangement uses TRBV6-5 and TRBJ2-3; weak D call: TRBD2 (5 bases). This CDR3 is built from 13 residues. Trimming removed 10 bases at V and 1 base at J, with 12 bases between. Germline V lookup: CDR1 MNHEY, CDR2 SVGAGI. CDR3 DNA sequence: TGTGCCACCTCGCGAGCGGGCACAGATACGCAGTATTTT. This translates into CATSRAGTDTQYF.

V usage is TRBV11-2 and J usage is TRBJ2-3; the D gene is possibly TRBD2 (6 bases). The germline V gene encodes CDR1 SGHAT and CDR2 FQNNGV. The CDR3 totals 14 residues. Trimming took 4 bases from V and 4 from J, leaving 12 bases between them. CDR3: CASSSPRLADTQYF. In DNA form, the CDR3 reads TGTGCCAGCAGCTCCCCGCGACTAGCAGATACGCAGTATTTT. Using reference TRBV11-2 and TRBJ2-3 for the parts outside the CDR3, the full variable domain is EAGVAQSPRYKIIEKRQSVAFWCNPISGHATLYWYQQILGQGPKLLIQFQNNGVVDDSQLPKDRFSAERLKGVDSTLKIQPAKLEDSAVYLCASSSPRLADTQYFGPGTRLTVL.

The chain employs TRBV24-1 and TRBJ2-3; D is possibly TRBD2 (5 bases). This CDR3 is built from 18 residues. Between the trimmed V and J ends, which lost 2 bases and 5 bases, there was a span of 22 bases. The germline V gene has CDR1 KGHDR and CDR2 SFDVKD. This chain's CDR3 is CATSDSSWSSRQGDTQYF. The CDR3 DNA is TGTGCCACCAGTGATTCCAGTTGGTCTAGCCGACAAGGAGATACGCAGTATTTT.

DNA of the CDR3: TGTGCCAGCAGTTTATCCGGTGTGAGCACTGAAGCTTTCTTT. This translates into CASSLSGVSTEAFF. The chain recombines TRBV28 with TRBJ1-1; D unresolved. Trimming stripped 1 base from V and 4 bases from J, with 10 bases between. Germline lookup yields CDR1 MDHEN and CDR2 SYDVKM. The CDR3 length is 14 residues.

The V call is TRBV7-9, the J call TRBJ2-3; no definite D call. This CDR3 is built from 12 residues. Between the trimmed V and J ends, which lost 4 bases and 7 bases, there was a span of 9 bases. Looked up from germline, CDR1 is SEHNR and CDR2 is FQNEAQ (reference sequence). In DNA, the CDR3 is TGTGCCAGCAGCTGGAGTTTAAATACGCAGTATTTT. Translated, it gives CASSWSLNTQYF.

V and J are TRBV18 and TRBJ1-6, with 11 bases matching TRBD1. Per the germline V gene, CDR1 is KGHSH and CDR2 is LQKENI. After removal of 8 bases from V and 8 bases from J, the junction contained 5 bases not matched to a gene. The CDR3 is made up of 14 amino acids. The CDR3 nucleotides are TGTGCCAGCCGGGGACAGGGGGTGGATTCACCCCTCCACTTT. Its translation is CASRGQGVDSPLHF. The variable domain in full, with the rest retrieved from reference TRBV18 and TRBJ1-6, is NAGVMQNPRHLVRRRGQEARLRCSPMKGHSHVYWYRQLPEEGLKFMVYLQKENIIDESGMPKERFSAEFPKEGPSILRIQQVVRGDSAAYFCASRGQGVDSPLHFGNGTRLTVT.

The chain uses TRBV6-5 and TRBJ2-7, with 7 bases aligning to TRBD1. The germline gives CDR1 MNHEY, CDR2 SVGAGI. This CDR3 is built from 14 residues. J gave up 1 base and V 5 bases, and 5 bases lay outside the gene matches. Here the CDR3 reads CASSKQQGSYEQYF. DNA of the CDR3: TGTGCCAGCAGTAAACAACAGGGGTCCTACGAGCAGTACTTC.